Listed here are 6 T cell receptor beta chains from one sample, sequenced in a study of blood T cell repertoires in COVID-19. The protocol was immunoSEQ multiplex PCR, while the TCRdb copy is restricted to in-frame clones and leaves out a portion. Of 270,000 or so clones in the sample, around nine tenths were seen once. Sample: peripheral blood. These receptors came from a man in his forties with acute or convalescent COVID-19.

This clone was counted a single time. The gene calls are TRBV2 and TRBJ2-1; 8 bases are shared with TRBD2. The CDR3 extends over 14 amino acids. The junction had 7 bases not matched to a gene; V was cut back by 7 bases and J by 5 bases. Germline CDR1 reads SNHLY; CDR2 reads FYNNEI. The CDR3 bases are TGTGCCAGCAACCTAGCGGGTGTTCACAATGAGCAGTTCTTC. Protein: CASNLAGVHNEQFF. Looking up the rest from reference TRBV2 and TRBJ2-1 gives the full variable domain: EPEVTQTPSHQVTQMGQEVILRCVPISNHLYFYWYRQILGQKVEFLVSFYNNEISEKSEIFDDQFSVERPDGSNFTLKIRSTKLEDSAMYFCASNLAGVHNEQFFGPGTRLTVL.

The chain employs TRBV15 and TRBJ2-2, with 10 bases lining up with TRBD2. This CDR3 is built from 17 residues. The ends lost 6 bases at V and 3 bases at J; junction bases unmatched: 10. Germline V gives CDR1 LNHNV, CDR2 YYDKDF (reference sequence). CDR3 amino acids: CATRGGLAGAYTGELFF. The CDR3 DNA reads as TGTGCCACCAGAGGTGGGCTAGCGGGGGCATACACCGGGGAGCTGTTTTTT.

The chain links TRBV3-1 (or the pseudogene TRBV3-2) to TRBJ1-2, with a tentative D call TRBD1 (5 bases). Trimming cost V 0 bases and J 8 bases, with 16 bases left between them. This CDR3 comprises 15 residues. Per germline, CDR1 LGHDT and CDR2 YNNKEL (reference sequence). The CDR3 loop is CASSQEARLRGGYTF. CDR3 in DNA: TGTGCCAGCAGCCAAGAGGCCAGGCTTCGGGGGGGCTACACCTTC.

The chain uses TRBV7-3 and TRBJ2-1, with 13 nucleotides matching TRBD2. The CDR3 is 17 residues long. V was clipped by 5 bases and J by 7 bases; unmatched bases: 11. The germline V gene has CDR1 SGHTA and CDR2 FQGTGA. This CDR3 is CASSLGTSGVLGNEQFF. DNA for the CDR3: TGTGCCAGCAGCCTAGGGACTAGCGGGGTCCTAGGGAATGAGCAGTTCTTC. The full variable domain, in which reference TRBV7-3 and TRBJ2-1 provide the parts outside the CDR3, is GAGVSQTPSNKVTEKGKYVELRCDPISGHTALYWYRQSLGQGPEFLIYFQGTGAADDSGLPNDRFFAVRPEGSVSTLKIQRTERGDSAVYLCASSLGTSGVLGNEQFFGPGTRLTVL.

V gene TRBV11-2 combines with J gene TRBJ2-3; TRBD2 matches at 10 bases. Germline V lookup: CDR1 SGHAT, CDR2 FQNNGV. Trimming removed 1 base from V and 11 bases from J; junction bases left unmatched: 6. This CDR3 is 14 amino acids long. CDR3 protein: CASSLGSGGFGQYF. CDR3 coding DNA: TGTGCCAGCAGCTTAGGTAGCGGGGGGTTTGGGCAGTATTTT.

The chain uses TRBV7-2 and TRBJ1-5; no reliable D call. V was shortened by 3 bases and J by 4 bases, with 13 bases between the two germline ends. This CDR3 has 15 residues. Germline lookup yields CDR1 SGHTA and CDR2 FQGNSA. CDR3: CASSFVWQANQPQHF. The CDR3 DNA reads TGTGCCAGCAGCTTCGTTTGGCAGGCAAATCAGCCCCAGCATTTT.